These 9 T cell receptor beta chains were sequenced from one sample in a study of blood T cell repertoires in COVID-19. The protocol was immunoSEQ multiplex PCR, while the TCRdb copy is restricted to in-frame clones and leaves out a portion. The profile shows approximately 97,000 clones, around 88% of them singletons. The sequencing sample was made of peripheral blood. The receptor set was obtained from a man in his forties or fifties with COVID-19, enrolled during active disease.

The V and J genes are TRBV7-3 and TRBJ2-1; 7 bases are shared with TRBD1. The CDR3 extends over 15 amino acids. The germline gives CDR1 SGHTA, CDR2 FQGTGA. V dropped 0 bases and J dropped 5; count of bases not matched to a gene: 4. The CDR3 protein is CASSLTGGANNEQFF. CDR3 nucleotides: TGTGCCAGCAGCTTAACAGGGGGCGCAAACAATGAGCAGTTCTTC.

The genes are TRBV30 and TRBJ1-3; D uncertain. The CDR3 extends over 14 amino acids. Looked up from germline, CDR1 is GTSNPN and CDR2 is SVGIG (reference sequence). The V and J ends lost 0 bases and 5 bases respectively, with 11 bases between them. The CDR3 loop is CAWSVRSFRNTIYF. CDR3 nucleotide sequence: TGTGCCTGGAGTGTACGGAGTTTTAGAAACACCATATATTTT.

V gene TRBV14 combines with J gene TRBJ2-5; D ambiguous. CDR1 SGHDN and CDR2 FVKESK come from the germline V gene. This CDR3 is built from 14 residues. V was cut by 1 base and J by 1 base, with 7 bases left in between. The CDR3 reads CASSQGLLQETQYF. The CDR3 bases are TGTGCCAGCAGCCAAGGCCTACTCCAAGAGACCCAGTACTTC.

The chain uses TRBV19 and TRBJ1-1, with 8 bases matching TRBD1. Germline CDR1 and CDR2: LNHDA and SQIVND (reference sequence). After removal of 7 bases from V and 4 bases from J, the junction contained 8 bases not matched to a gene. The CDR3 length is 14 residues. The CDR3 DNA is TGTGCCAGTACTCTTCAGGGGGCGGTCACTGAAGCTTTCTTT. It codes for CASTLQGAVTEAFF. The full variable domain, with the rest looked up from reference TRBV19 and TRBJ1-1, is DGGITQSPKYLFRKEGQNVTLSCEQNLNHDAMYWYRQDPGQGLRLIYYSQIVNDFQKGDIAEGYSVSREKKESFPLTVTSAQKNPTAFYLCASTLQGAVTEAFFGQGTRLTVV.

The chain uses TRBV7-2 and TRBJ2-2, with D possibly TRBD2 on 5 matching bases. Trimming took 5 bases from V and 6 from J, leaving 13 bases between them. CDR3 length: 14 amino acids. Germline values: CDR1 SGHTA, CDR2 FQGNSA. This CDR3 is CASSTQLGSGELFF. As DNA, the CDR3 is TGTGCCAGCAGCACCCAACTAGGGTCCGGGGAGCTGTTTTTT.

The chain employs TRBV7-8 and TRBJ2-7; D gene uncertain. The CDR3 loop spans 13 amino acids. Germline V gives CDR1 SGHVS, CDR2 FQNEAQ. The ends were cut back, 1 base at V and 2 bases at J, with 6 bases in the middle. The CDR3 nucleotides read TGTGCCAGCAGCTTAGAACAGCCCTACGAGCAGTACTTC. Translation gives CASSLEQPYEQYF.

This clone was recorded at least ten times. The genes are TRBV24-1 and TRBJ2-2, with TRBD1 as a possible D gene (5 bases). This CDR3 spans 15 amino acids. CDR1 is KGHDR, CDR2 SFDVKD, per germline. V was shortened by 4 bases and J by 8 bases, with 16 bases between the two germline ends. CDR3 protein: CATSEAYVGAGELFF. The CDR3 nucleotides are TGTGCCACCAGTGAGGCCTACGTAGGGGCTGGGGAGCTGTTTTTT.

This chain uses TRBV20-1 with TRBJ1-2; 7 bases match TRBD1. The CDR3 length is 10 residues. J lost 7 bases, V lost 6 bases, and 2 bases had no gene match. Germline values: CDR1 DFQATT, CDR2 SNEGSKA (reference sequence). CDR3 region: CSAAGGGYTF. CDR3 DNA sequence: TGCAGTGCCGCAGGGGGTGGCTACACCTTC.

The chain recombines TRBV2 with TRBJ1-1; D is perhaps TRBD1 (5 bases). V was pared by 8 bases and J by 0 bases, with 10 bases between. Germline V CDR1 and CDR2: SNHLY, FYNNEI. This CDR3 spans 13 amino acids. In DNA form, the CDR3 reads TGTGCCAGCGGACAACAGTTGAACACTGAAGCTTTCTTT. Encoded protein: CASGQQLNTEAFF.